The rows below give T cell receptor beta chains drawn from one sample of a study of T cell changes during pregnancy in multiple sclerosis. Libraries were prepared by immunoSEQ multiplex PCR; TCRdb keeps only in-frame clonotypes and omits some of them. The sample contains roughly 38,000 clones, around nine tenths of which appear only once. Source: CD4+ T cells from peripheral blood mononuclear cells, taken in the second trimester of pregnancy. The source is a female donor in good health, enrolled as a control in a pregnancy study. CDR3s include the opening cysteine and the closing phenylalanine or tryptophan. The D gene is left open where the match is weak. The size of a clone is reported for some rows only, either as once, few or many, or as a class for expanded clones.

D: -; size: -; V: TRBV7-2; J: TRBJ2-1; CDR3: CASSLGREYGEQFF; DNA: TGTGCCAGCAGCTTAGGACGGGAGTATGGTGAGCAGTTCTTC
D: TRBD2; size: -; V: TRBV4-2; J: TRBJ2-7; CDR3: CASSPSGGVNEQYF; DNA: TGTGCCAGCAGCCCTAGCGGGGGGGTTAACGAGCAGTACTTC
D: TRBD2; size: -; V: TRBV11-3; J: TRBJ2-1; CDR3: CASSSRGGVTNEQFF; DNA: TGTGCCAGCAGCTCTCGGGGGGGCGTCACGAATGAGCAGTTCTTC
D: TRBD2; size: -; V: TRBV4-2; J: TRBJ2-5; CDR3: CASSLEAGGAETQYF; DNA: TGTGCCAGCAGCCTTGAAGCGGGGGGAGCGGAGACCCAGTACTTC
D: -; size: -; V: TRBV18; J: TRBJ1-2; CDR3: CASSPPGRSGYTF; DNA: TGTGCCAGCTCACCCCCCGGTCGGAGTGGCTACACCTTC
D: -; size: -; V: TRBV4-1; J: TRBJ1-2; CDR3: CASSQIPRNYGYTF; DNA: TGCGCCAGCAGCCAAATTCCCCGGAACTATGGCTACACCTTC
D: TRBD1; size: -; V: TRBV5-4; J: TRBJ2-1; CDR3: CASSPPGQQGNEQFF; DNA: TGTGCCAGCTCTCCCCCGGGACAGCAGGGCAATGAGCAGTTCTTC
D: -; size: once; V: TRBV4-3; J: TRBJ1-6; CDR3: CASSQVRDGGSPLHF; DNA: TGCGCCAGCAGCCAGGTCCGGGACGGGGGTTCACCCCTCCACTTT
D: -; size: once; V: TRBV4-2; J: TRBJ1-3; CDR3: CASSQGMTASGNTIYF; DNA: TGTGCCAGCAGCCAAGGTATGACAGCCTCTGGAAACACCATATATTTT
D: -; size: once; V: TRBV18; J: TRBJ1-4; CDR3: CASAKGHLNEKLFF; DNA: TGTGCCAGTGCTAAGGGACACCTTAATGAAAAACTGTTTTTT
D: -; size: -; V: TRBV5-1; J: TRBJ1-6; CDR3: CASSPAGASSPLHF; DNA: TGCGCCAGCAGCCCGGCGGGGGCAAGTTCACCCCTCCACTTT
D: -; size: -; V: TRBV27; J: TRBJ2-4; CDR3: CASSLSDSLSKNIQYF; DNA: TGTGCCAGCAGTTTATCGGACTCCCTTAGCAAAAACATTCAGTACTTC
D: TRBD2; size: -; V: TRBV25-1; J: TRBJ2-3; CDR3: CASSRTSGAADTQYF; DNA: TGTGCCAGCAGTCGGACTAGCGGGGCCGCAGATACGCAGTATTTT
D: TRBD1; size: -; V: TRBV11-2; J: TRBJ1-1; CDR3: CASSAQGFGTEAFF; DNA: TGTGCCAGCAGCGCACAGGGGTTCGGCACTGAAGCTTTCTTT
D: TRBD1; size: few; V: TRBV18; J: TRBJ1-2; CDR3: CASSPAQGSGGYTF; DNA: TGTGCCAGCTCACCGGCACAGGGGTCGGGCGGCTACACCTTC
D: TRBD1; size: -; V: TRBV15; J: TRBJ1-6; CDR3: CATSRAPTRDSGPLHF; DNA: TGTGCCACCAGCAGAGCCCCCACCCGGGACAGTGGGCCCCTCCACTTT
D: TRBD2; size: -; V: TRBV5-6; J: TRBJ2-2; CDR3: CASSFLAGGAGELFF; DNA: TGTGCCAGCAGCTTTCTAGCGGGGGGGGCCGGGGAGCTGTTTTTT
D: -; size: -; V: TRBV9; J: TRBJ2-3; CDR3: CASSVAGRPSTDTQYF; DNA: TGTGCCAGCAGCGTTGCCGGGAGACCTAGCACAGATACGCAGTATTTT
D: TRBD1; size: -; V: TRBV6-1; J: TRBJ2-1; CDR3: CASNHPGQGYNEQFF; DNA: TGTGCCAGCAATCATCCGGGACAGGGTTACAATGAGCAGTTCTTC
D: TRBD1; size: few; V: TRBV9; J: TRBJ1-1; CDR3: CASSVATGRNTEAFF; DNA: TGTGCCAGCAGCGTAGCGACAGGGAGGAACACTGAAGCTTTCTTT
D: TRBD2; size: few; V: TRBV2; J: TRBJ2-1; CDR3: CASSGGASGGLSSYNEQFF; DNA: TGTGCCAGCAGTGGCGGGGCTAGCGGGGGACTGAGCTCCTACAATGAGCAGTTCTTC
D: TRBD1; size: -; V: TRBV28; J: TRBJ1-2; CDR3: CASSPRTGGYGYTF; DNA: TGTGCCAGCAGTCCGCGGACAGGGGGCTATGGCTACACCTTC
D: -; size: -; V: TRBV2; J: TRBJ1-2; CDR3: CASSGGVGYTF; DNA: TGTGCCAGCAGTGGAGGTGTTGGCTACACCTTC
D: TRBD2; size: -; V: TRBV11-1; J: TRBJ2-1; CDR3: CASSLAEMAGGRNEQFF; DNA: TGTGCCAGCAGCTTAGCCGAGATGGCGGGGGGCCGGAATGAGCAGTTCTTC
D: TRBD1; size: once; V: TRBV2; J: TRBJ2-7; CDR3: CASSRTGAAYEQYF; DNA: TGTGCCAGCAGTAGGACAGGGGCAGCCTACGAGCAGTACTTC
D: TRBD2; size: -; V: TRBV13; J: TRBJ2-2; CDR3: CASSLSLGLVFTGELFF; DNA: TGTGCCAGCAGCTTAAGTTTGGGACTAGTGTTCACCGGGGAGCTGTTTTTT
D: -; size: -; V: TRBV5-5; J: TRBJ2-7; CDR3: CASTPGVAYEQYF; DNA: TGTGCCAGCACCCCCGGGGTGGCCTACGAGCAGTACTTC
D: -; size: -; V: TRBV5-1; J: TRBJ2-7; CDR3: CASSSRVDEQYF; DNA: TGCGCCAGCAGCTCCAGGGTGGACGAGCAGTACTTC
D: TRBD1; size: -; V: TRBV6-5; J: TRBJ1-2; CDR3: CASSDRGLYGYTF; DNA: TGTGCCAGCAGTGACAGGGGGCTCTATGGCTACACCTTC
D: -; size: -; V: TRBV7-9; J: TRBJ1-2; CDR3: CASQRGYTF; DNA: TGTGCCAGCCAACGGGGCTACACCTTC
D: TRBD2; size: -; V: TRBV5-6; J: TRBJ2-3; CDR3: CASSLTTTSGGSTDTQYF; DNA: TGTGCCAGCAGCTTAACGACGACTAGCGGGGGCAGCACAGATACGCAGTATTTT
D: TRBD2; size: -; V: TRBV10-3; J: TRBJ2-7; CDR3: CAIRTSGAYEQYF; DNA: TGTGCCATAAGAACTAGCGGGGCCTACGAGCAGTACTTC
D: TRBD1; size: few; V: TRBV19; J: TRBJ1-2; CDR3: CASKHRDRGQDTF; DNA: TGTGCCAGTAAACACCGGGACAGGGGGCAGGACACCTTC
D: TRBD2; size: -; V: TRBV5-1; J: TRBJ2-5; CDR3: CASSRGLAIKETQYF; DNA: TGCGCCAGCAGCAGGGGACTAGCGATTAAAGAGACCCAGTACTTC
D: -; size: -; V: TRBV5-1; J: TRBJ1-3; CDR3: CASSIQPGVSGNTIYF; DNA: TGCGCCAGCAGCATCCAACCAGGGGTATCGGGAAACACCATATATTTT
D: TRBD1; size: -; V: TRBV2; J: TRBJ2-3; CDR3: CASSENRGPDTQYF; DNA: TGTGCCAGCAGTGAAAACAGGGGGCCAGATACGCAGTATTTT
D: TRBD1; size: once; V: TRBV4-2; J: TRBJ2-5; CDR3: CASSSRTGITGETQYF; DNA: TGTGCCAGCAGCAGTCGGACAGGGATCACTGGAGAGACCCAGTACTTC
D: TRBD1; size: -; V: TRBV7-2; J: TRBJ1-5; CDR3: CASSRTTGVIQPQHF; DNA: TGTGCCAGCAGCCGAACTACAGGGGTAATTCAGCCCCAGCATTTT
D: -; size: -; V: TRBV18; J: TRBJ2-2; CDR3: CASSPRRGTGELFF; DNA: TGTGCCAGCTCACCTCGCAGGGGAACCGGGGAGCTGTTTTTT
D: -; size: -; V: TRBV18; J: TRBJ1-5; CDR3: CASSPIQGDNQPQHF; DNA: TGTGCCAGCTCACCCATACAGGGAGACAATCAGCCCCAGCATTTT
D: -; size: few; V: TRBV14; J: TRBJ2-1; CDR3: CASSNPLPSSYNEQFF; DNA: TGTGCCAGCAGCAACCCACTACCGAGCTCCTACAATGAGCAGTTCTTC
D: TRBD2; size: -; V: TRBV14; J: TRBJ2-1; CDR3: CASSRTSGGPYNEQFF; DNA: TGTGCCAGCAGCCGGACTAGCGGGGGCCCCTACAATGAGCAGTTCTTC
D: -; size: -; V: TRBV18; J: TRBJ1-1; CDR3: CASSRFQGTGTEAFF; DNA: TGTGCCAGCTCGCGATTTCAGGGCACGGGCACTGAAGCTTTCTTT
D: -; size: few; V: TRBV7-9; J: TRBJ1-6; CDR3: CASSLMGQGSSSPLHF; DNA: TGTGCCAGCAGCTTAATGGGTCAGGGGTCGAGTTCACCCCTCCACTTT
D: TRBD1; size: -; V: TRBV10-3; J: TRBJ1-2; CDR3: CAIGGRGDYGYTF; DNA: TGTGCCATCGGCGGCAGGGGGGATTATGGCTACACCTTC
D: TRBD1; size: -; V: TRBV5-4; J: TRBJ1-4; CDR3: CASSSTGGAYIEKLFF; DNA: TGTGCCAGCAGTTCTACAGGGGGGGCCTACATTGAAAAACTGTTTTTT
D: TRBD1; size: -; V: TRBV30; J: TRBJ1-2; CDR3: CAWRPPLGQGASYTF; DNA: TGTGCCTGGAGGCCCCCCTTGGGACAGGGGGCTAGCTACACCTTC
D: -; size: -; V: TRBV19; J: TRBJ1-4; CDR3: CASSIRRSREKLFF; DNA: TGTGCCAGTAGTATTAGGCGTAGCCGTGAAAAACTGTTTTTT